This TCR beta chain is drawn from a study of control samples from healthy donors and cancer patients. The table came from immunoSEQ multiplex PCR; TCRdb's copy has only in-frame clones and leaves some out. The table records about 52,000 clones, 90% to 95% of them present only once. This clone was picked up one time. The CDR3 is made up of 15 amino acids. Germline CDR1 is MNHEY and CDR2 is SMNVEV (reference sequence). The V and J ends lost 5 bases and 5 bases respectively, with 13 bases between them. The receptor's source is a man aged 25-40 years in good health. The source material was blood. The genes are TRBV27 and TRBJ1-6; the D gene is possibly TRBD1 (5 bases). CDR3 sequence reads: CASSPQGYNNSPLHF. CDR3 nucleotide sequence: TGTGCCAGCAGTCCGCAGGGTTATAATAATTCACCCCTCCACTTT.